This entry concerns a single TCR beta chain. This CDR3 spans 16 amino acids. The V end lost 0 bases, the J end lost 0 bases, and 12 bases lay between the germline ends. Germline-derived CDR1 and CDR2 are MNHNY and SVGAGI (reference sequence). This record belongs to a study of early T cells in non-severe SARS-CoV-2 infection. Via MiXCR, TCRdb re-called the 5' RACE reads, giving one row per CDR3 protein. The sample lists tens of thousands of distinct CDR3 sequences, approximately 12% occurring once. This receptor was obtained from an adult who was a healthcare worker with PCR-confirmed SARS-CoV-2 infection or an uninfected control (not recorded which). The V gene is TRBV6-6, the J gene TRBJ2-7, with unresolved D. The specimen sequenced was whole blood. DNA of the CDR3: TGTGCCAGCAGTTACTCCATCGAGAGCCCCTCCTACGAGCAGTACTTC. The encoded protein is CASSYSIESPSYEQYF.